This is a list of T cell receptor beta chains from one sample in a study of blood T cell repertoires in COVID-19. Clones were sequenced by immunoSEQ multiplex PCR, and TCRdb holds only the in-frame ones, with some missing. Here the sample spans some 52,000 clones, 86% being singletons. Sequencing input: peripheral blood. These receptors were collected from a human donor in a cohort sampled during active COVID-19. The CDR3 runs from the conserved cysteine through the conserved F or W. The D gene is left open where the match is weak. For some rows the clone size is stated as once, few or many, or as a class when expanded; others skip it.

D	size	V	J	CDR3	DNA
.	.	TRBV18	TRBJ2-7	CASSPNNYEQYF	TGTGCCAGCTCACCCAACAACTACGAGCAGTACTTC
TRBD1	.	TRBV9	TRBJ1-2	CASSAGGTAYGYTF	TGTGCCAGCAGCGCAGGTGGGACAGCCTATGGCTACACCTTC
.	.	TRBV2	TRBJ2-5	CASSEGAGWGSTQYF	TGTGCCAGCAGTGAAGGGGCAGGGTGGGGATCGACCCAGTACTTC
TRBD2	few	TRBV5-4	TRBJ2-7	CASSPGLATAEQYF	TGTGCCAGCAGCCCCGGACTAGCGACCGCCGAGCAGTACTTC
.	.	TRBV5-1	TRBJ1-2	CASNTASGHNGYTF	TGCGCCAGCAACACAGCCTCCGGACATAATGGCTACACCTTC
.	once	TRBV5-1	TRBJ2-1	CASSANRESSYNEQFF	TGCGCCAGCAGCGCGAACAGGGAGAGCTCCTACAATGAGCAGTTCTTC
TRBD2	.	TRBV25-1	TRBJ2-6	CASGGVPGANVLTF	TGTGCCAGCGGGGGGGTCCCTGGGGCCAACGTCCTGACTTTC
.	.	TRBV2	TRBJ1-2	CASSESVYYGYTF	TGTGCCAGCAGTGAATCGGTTTACTATGGCTACACCTTC
TRBD1	.	TRBV12-5	TRBJ2-7	CASGLPRQGQYF	TGTGCTAGTGGTTTGCCACGACAGGGTCAGTACTTC
.	.	TRBV15	TRBJ2-3	CATKRQGHSTDTQYF	TGTGCCACCAAGCGTCAGGGGCATAGCACAGATACGCAGTATTTT
.	.	TRBV27	TRBJ1-2	CASLRTGSSAPVYGYTF	TGTGCCAGCCTTAGAACAGGATCCTCCGCCCCCGTCTATGGCTACACCTTC
.	.	TRBV27	TRBJ1-1	CASSLFGSGLMNTEAFF	TGTGCCAGCAGTTTATTCGGCAGCGGCCTGATGAACACTGAAGCTTTCTTT
TRBD2	.	TRBV5-1	TRBJ2-1	CASSSLGLAVNEQFF	TGCGCCAGCAGCTCCCTAGGACTAGCGGTAAATGAGCAGTTCTTC
.	few	TRBV6-5	TRBJ2-3	CASSRWATDTQYF	TGTGCCAGCAGTCGGTGGGCCACAGATACGCAGTATTTT
.	few	TRBV25-1	TRBJ1-5	CASGAGPYSNQPQHF	TGTGCCAGTGGGGCGGGACCATATAGCAATCAGCCCCAGCATTTT
.	.	TRBV6-5	TRBJ2-3	CASSYGRGDTQYF	TGTGCCAGCAGTTACGGTAGAGGGGATACGCAGTATTTT
.	.	TRBV5-6	TRBJ2-1	CASSFQGLDNEQFF	TGTGCCAGCAGCTTTCAGGGGCTGGACAATGAGCAGTTCTTC
.	once	TRBV3-1/TRBV3-2	TRBJ2-3	CASSQELAHEGTDTQYF	TGTGCCAGCAGCCAAGAGTTGGCCCACGAGGGCACAGATACGCAGTATTTT
.	once	TRBV11-3	TRBJ2-6	CASSLDAGAAGANVLTF	TGTGCCAGCAGCTTAGACGCAGGGGCGGCTGGGGCCAACGTCCTGACTTTC
.	.	TRBV5-1	TRBJ2-7	CASSSMPGKYEQYF	TGCGCCAGCAGCTCCATGCCGGGGAAATACGAGCAGTACTTC
TRBD2	.	TRBV6-1	TRBJ2-1	CASSEETGGPYNEQFF	TGTGCCAGCAGTGAAGAGACGGGAGGGCCCTACAATGAGCAGTTCTTC
.	.	TRBV3-1/TRBV3-2	TRBJ2-1	CASSQAGYNEQFF	TGTGCCAGCAGCCAAGCCGGGTACAATGAGCAGTTCTTC
.	.	TRBV6-5	TRBJ2-1	CASSYPDSYNEQFF	TGTGCCAGCAGTTACCCCGACAGCTACAATGAGCAGTTCTTC
.	.	TRBV6-5	TRBJ2-1	CASRAAGEGINEQFF	TGTGCCAGCAGAGCGGCAGGGGAAGGTATTAATGAGCAGTTCTTC